The rows below give T cell receptor beta chains drawn from one sample of a study of blood T cell repertoires in COVID-19. Sequencing was performed with immunoSEQ multiplex PCR; in TCRdb, only in-frame clones are kept and a portion is missing. The table has 500,000 to 600,000 clones, roughly nine tenths seen once. The sample consisted of peripheral blood. The receptors come from a woman between 50 and 59 years old with COVID-19, enrolled during active disease. CDR3s leave out the opening cysteine and the closing phenylalanine or tryptophan. D genes are given only for firm matches.

TRBV6-5	TRBJ1-2	.	ASSYSSSYGYT
TRBV24-1	TRBJ1-5	.	ATWGHSNQPQH
TRBV9	TRBJ1-2	TRBD1	ASSVAGAGGFNPIANYGYT
TRBV19	TRBJ2-7	.	ASSDTLEASRQY
TRBV2	TRBJ1-5	.	ASSGTIQPQH
TRBV20-1	TRBJ2-5	.	SAPLQETQY
TRBV7-9	TRBJ2-2	TRBD2	AFRREGKNTGELF
TRBV2	TRBJ2-7	.	ASSTAGGTGRPYEQY
TRBV2	TRBJ1-2	.	ASSELPDSHN
TRBV5-6	TRBJ1-2	.	ASSLLGGGYT
TRBV5-4	TRBJ2-7	.	ASSLDQARDEQY
TRBV7-9	TRBJ1-1	.	ASSFGTGTEAF
TRBV5-4	TRBJ1-1	.	ASSLGSNRQGTEAF
TRBV10-3	TRBJ2-1	.	AISATEGEQF
TRBV29-1	TRBJ1-1	TRBD1	SVGTGRNTEAF
TRBV19	TRBJ1-2	.	ASSIGGDRRGYT
TRBV9	TRBJ1-1	.	ASSAQGGGEAF
TRBV19	TRBJ1-2	.	ASDLKGGDNYGYT
TRBV29-1	TRBJ2-5	.	SATTGTLFSETQY
TRBV2	TRBJ1-1	TRBD1	ASRGDRGDAF
TRBV6-5	TRBJ1-6	TRBD1	ASTQGAQESPLH
TRBV24-1	TRBJ2-2	.	ATSDPGLSRGELF
TRBV29-1	TRBJ2-1	TRBD2	SVETSGDSYNEQF